This entry features one T cell receptor beta chain sequence. The junction differs from germline at one of its ends, possibly a read error. Original analysis: For nucleated cells, counts were estimated from reference gene primer amplification. Using immunoSEQ multiplex PCR, the repertoire was profiled, and TCRdb retains in-frame clones only, with some absent. V and J calls and clone size are as listed in that table; D and trimming were resolved from the DNA. The data contain under 200,000 clones, around 80% of them singletons. CDR1 and CDR2 from the germline V gene are MNHEY and SVGAGI. CDR3 size: 13 residues. Seattle researchers signed up patients amid active infection and tracked them longitudinally. The entry originates in a study of blood T cell repertoires in COVID-19. Overall study: The samples span acute and convalescent COVID-19 from the United States, Italy and Spain. The cDNA or gDNA used as material had been derived from T cells, B-cell-depleted T cells, or PBMCs.

Input material: peripheral blood. This sequence joins TRBV6-5 and TRBJ1-5, with D possibly matching TRBD1 (5 bases). The TCR sequence derives from a woman in her seventies with COVID-19, enrolled during active disease. The CDR3 region is CASCYSRVQPQHF. The CDR3 nucleotides read TGTGCCAGCTGTTACTCCAGGGTTCAGCCCCAGCATTTT.